This is a list of T cell receptor beta chains from one sample in a study of T cell responses to AZD1222 COVID-19 vaccine. Libraries were prepared by immunoSEQ multiplex PCR; TCRdb keeps only in-frame clonotypes and omits some of them. This sample has tens of thousands of clones, with roughly 90% found just once. The sequences come from peripheral blood, collected on day 0 of AZD1222 vaccination. These receptors originate from an adult in good health. Both conserved end residues are part of each CDR3. Fields, in order: V gene, D gene, J gene, CDR3 DNA, CDR3 protein. A D gene is named only where the DNA matches it firmly.

>TRBV21-1|-|TRBJ2-1
TGTGCCAGCAGCACTCCCGCCGAGAGACGCTATGAGCAGTTCTTC
CASSTPAERRYEQFF
>TRBV27|TRBD1|TRBJ1-2
TGTGCCAGCAGTTCACAGGGGGCGGGAGGCTACACCTTC
CASSSQGAGGYTF
>TRBV14|-|TRBJ1-6
TGTGCCAGCGGCCCGGGGGCGCGTTCACCCCTCCACTTT
CASGPGARSPLHF
>TRBV5-6|-|TRBJ1-6
TGTGCCAGCAGCTTTCCCGTAAGCCTTAATTCACCCCTCCACTTT
CASSFPVSLNSPLHF
>TRBV5-1|-|TRBJ1-2
TGCGCCAGCAGCTTGACCTGGGGTAACTATGGCTACACCTTC
CASSLTWGNYGYTF
>TRBV7-7|-|TRBJ2-7
TGTGCTAGCAGCTTATACACAGGCCCCTACGAGCAGTACTTC
CASSLYTGPYEQYF
>TRBV5-1|-|TRBJ1-1
TGCGCCAGCAGCTTGGGACTTGGGTCTAGTGACACTGAAGCTTTCTTT
CASSLGLGSSDTEAFF
>TRBV27|-|TRBJ2-5
TGTGCCAGCAGTTTGAGTGGGGTTGGAGAGACCCAGTACTTC
CASSLSGVGETQYF
>TRBV6-5|TRBD1|TRBJ1-6
TGTGCCAGCAGTTACTCGGGACAGAGTTATAATTCACCCCTCCACTTT
CASSYSGQSYNSPLHF
>TRBV7-8|TRBD1|TRBJ1-5
TGTGCCAGCAGCCTCAGGGACAGGGGGCGCGGAATGAGCAATCAGCCCCAGCATTTT
CASSLRDRGRGMSNQPQHF
>TRBV7-7|-|TRBJ2-3
TGTGCTAGCAGCCCCCTGGGGGATGGCACAGATACGCAGTATTTT
CASSPLGDGTDTQYF
>TRBV19|-|TRBJ2-1
TGTGCCAGTAGTATTATACAGGACAGCCTTTTTGAAAATGAGCAGTTCTTC
CASSIIQDSLFENEQFF
>TRBV2|TRBD1|TRBJ2-4
TGTGCCAGCCTCCGGGACAGGGGGCAATGGGTGGACTTC
CASLRDRGQWVDF